This passage covers 32 T cell receptor beta chains from one sample sequenced in a study of long-term antiretroviral therapy in people with HIV. With survey level as its setting, the immunoSEQ assay was v3.0. Assay used: immunoSEQ multiplex PCR; TCRdb lists only in-frame clones, some missing. The data show 12,000 or so clones, with about four fifths seen just once and roughly 18% held by the top ten. Sequences were derived from unsorted PBMCs, sampled 8 to 8.5 years after starting antiretroviral therapy. The receptor source for this set is a middle-aged man with HIV.

The gene calls are TRBV7-9 and TRBJ1-1, with a weak D call TRBD1 (6 bases). Trimming stripped 4 bases from V and 7 bases from J, with 19 bases between. This CDR3 comprises 15 residues. CDR1 SEHNR and CDR2 FQNEAQ come from the germline V gene (reference sequence). The CDR3 here is CASSSPGAAFGEAFF. The CDR3 DNA is TGTGCCAGCAGCTCCCCGGGGGCAGCGTTTGGTGAAGCTTTCTTT.

On this clone: The same CDR3 arises from other DNA sequences in this sample as well. The gene calls are TRBV19 and TRBJ2-1; D may be TRBD1 (6 bases). Trimming shortened V by 1 base and J by 2 bases, and 9 bases separated the two germline ends. Per the germline V gene, CDR1 is LNHDA and CDR2 is SQIVND (reference sequence). The CDR3 covers 15 residues. CDR3 nucleotides: TGTGCCAGTAGTATAGTACAGGGCCCCTACAATGAGCAGTTCTTC. Protein: CASSIVQGPYNEQFF. The complete variable domain, with remaining parts taken from reference TRBV19 and TRBJ2-1, reads DGGITQSPKYLFRKEGQNVTLSCEQNLNHDAMYWYRQDPGQGLRLIYYSQIVNDFQKGDIAEGYSVSREKKESFPLTVTSAQKNPTAFYLCASSIVQGPYNEQFFGPGTRLTVL.

Concerning this clone itself: This CDR3 is also generated by other DNA sequences in the sample. The chain uses TRBV11-2 and TRBJ2-2; perhaps TRBD1 as D (5 bases). V lost 1 base, J lost 5 bases, and 5 bases lay in between. Germline lookup yields CDR1 SGHAT and CDR2 FQNNGV. The CDR3 length is 13 residues. CDR3 amino acids: CASSLGTTGELFF. In nucleotides, the CDR3 is TGTGCCAGCAGCTTAGGGACAACCGGGGAGCTGTTTTTT. Together with reference TRBV11-2 and TRBJ2-2, the CDR3 gives the full variable domain: EAGVAQSPRYKIIEKRQSVAFWCNPISGHATLYWYQQILGQGPKLLIQFQNNGVVDDSQLPKDRFSAERLKGVDSTLKIQPAKLEDSAVYLCASSLGTTGELFFGEGSRLTVL.

The sample holds a few counts of this clone. The chain couples TRBV10-3 to TRBJ2-1; D unresolved. The germline CDR1 and CDR2 sequences are ENHRY and SYGVKD. CDR3 size: 14 residues. V was trimmed by 0 bases and J by 3 bases, leaving 6 bases between them. The CDR3 loop reads CAISESGIYNEQFF. In DNA, the CDR3 is TGTGCCATCAGTGAGTCAGGCATCTACAATGAGCAGTTCTTC.

Only a few counts were recorded for this clone. The V and J genes are TRBV5-1 and TRBJ1-2; 10 nucleotides line up with TRBD1. This CDR3 region has 15 residues. Germline V gene lookup returns CDR1 SGHRS and CDR2 YFSETQ. V lost 4 bases, J lost 5 bases, and 8 bases stayed unmatched. The CDR3 DNA reads TGCGCCAGCAGCACCGGGACAGGGGCCTTTTATGGCTACACCTTC. Its translation is CASSTGTGAFYGYTF.

The chain couples TRBV6-5 to TRBJ2-7; weak D call: TRBD2 (6 bases). This CDR3 has 14 amino acids. With 4 bases removed from V and 0 bases from J, the gap between germline ends came to 10 bases. CDR1 and CDR2 (germline): MNHEY, SVGAGI. CDR3 sequence reads: CASSSDGSSYEQYF. CDR3 DNA sequence: TGTGCCAGCAGTTCGGACGGGAGCTCCTACGAGCAGTACTTC.

The chain combines TRBV27 with TRBJ2-3; D perhaps matches TRBD2 (6 bases). The germline V and J ends were trimmed by 5 bases and 0 bases, with 18 bases remaining between them. The V gene's germline CDR1 is MNHEY and CDR2 SMNVEV (reference sequence). This CDR3 is built from 17 residues. The CDR3 protein is CASSPSPRDFSTDTQYF. The CDR3 region has the DNA TGTGCCAGCAGTCCAAGCCCCCGGGACTTTAGCACAGATACGCAGTATTTT.

The chain recombines TRBV29-1 with TRBJ2-7; D might be TRBD1 (6 bases). V was pared by 3 bases and J by 5 bases, with 8 bases between. The CDR3 consists of 11 residues. Germline V CDR1 and CDR2: SQVTM, ANQGSEA. The CDR3 here is CSVDRGNEQYF. The CDR3, as DNA: TGCAGCGTTGACAGGGGAAACGAGCAGTACTTC.

The chain has TRBV7-9 and TRBJ1-5; D might be TRBD1 (5 bases). The CDR3 totals 14 residues. Germline V gene sequence: CDR1 SEHNR, CDR2 FQNEAQ (reference sequence). Trimming shortened V by 4 bases and J by 3 bases, and 10 bases separated the two germline ends. Here the CDR3 DNA reads TGTGCCAGCAGCTCGACAGTATCCAATCAGCCCCAGCATTTT. Its protein product is CASSSTVSNQPQHF.

CDR3 sequence reads: CASQDSYEQYF. The CDR3 DNA sequence: TGTGCCAGCCAAGACAGTTACGAGCAGTACTTC. This rearrangement joins TRBV6-1 to TRBJ2-7, with D possibly matching TRBD1 (5 bases). The germline V gene encodes CDR1 MNHNS and CDR2 SASEGT. V was trimmed by 8 bases and J by 4 bases, leaving 9 bases between them. The CDR3 extends over 11 amino acids.

This clone was found once. The chain employs TRBV7-9 and TRBJ1-1; D might be TRBD1 (5 bases). Germline-derived CDR1 and CDR2 are SEHNR and FQNEAQ (reference sequence). The CDR3 runs to 13 residues. V was clipped by 4 bases and J by 5 bases, with 11 bases between them. CDR3 bases: TGTGCCAGCAGCTCTCTCTGGGGGACTGAAGCTTTCTTT. Translated: CASSSLWGTEAFF.

This chain links TRBV10-3 with TRBJ2-7; D is unresolved. The CDR3 length is 11 residues. Germline CDR1 is ENHRY and CDR2 is SYGVKD. The V and J ends lost 3 bases and 4 bases respectively, with 4 bases between them. DNA for the CDR3: TGTGCCATCAGTGAAGCATACGAGCAGTACTTC. Protein: CAISEAYEQYF.

This chain links TRBV6-5 with TRBJ2-5, with D possibly TRBD2 on 5 matching bases. The V gene lost 5 bases and the J gene lost 7 bases, with 17 bases spanning the gap. This CDR3 spans 14 amino acids. The germline V gene has CDR1 MNHEY and CDR2 SVGAGI. The CDR3 nucleotides read TGTGCCAGCAGTGGCCTAGTGGCCGCGGGGACCCAGTACTTC. It translates to CASSGLVAAGTQYF.

The rearrangement joins TRBV19 to TRBJ1-1; TRBD1 agrees at 8 bases. The junction had 4 bases not matched to a gene; V was cut back by 5 bases and J by 5 bases. Germline-derived CDR1 and CDR2 are LNHDA and SQIVND (reference sequence). The CDR3 loop spans 13 amino acids. CDR3 amino acids: CASSLTGGTEAFF. CDR3 DNA: TGTGCCAGTAGTTTAACAGGGGGAACTGAAGCTTTCTTT.

The V gene is TRBV6-5, the J gene TRBJ2-7, with D maybe TRBD1 (6 bases). The CDR3 runs to 14 residues. The V end lost 4 bases, the J end lost 5 bases, and 15 bases lay between the germline ends. Germline-derived CDR1 and CDR2 are MNHEY and SVGAGI. DNA of the CDR3: TGTGCCAGCAGTTGGAGAACAGGGTCCCACGAGCAGTACTTC. This codes for CASSWRTGSHEQYF.

The chain uses TRBV5-5 and TRBJ2-7, with unresolved D. The V gene's germline CDR1 is SGHKS and CDR2 YYEKEE (reference sequence). The CDR3 covers 13 residues. With 2 bases removed from V and 0 bases from J, the gap between germline ends came to 6 bases. The CDR3 sequence is CASSLAYSYEQYF. For the CDR3, the DNA is TGTGCCAGCAGCTTAGCCTACTCCTACGAGCAGTACTTC.

The gene calls are TRBV5-1 and TRBJ2-2; 13 nucleotides line up with TRBD2. CDR3 length: 20 residues. V lost 3 bases to trimming and J lost 1 base; unmatched junction nucleotides: 12. CDR1 SGHRS and CDR2 YFSETQ come from the germline V gene. The CDR3 DNA reads TGCGCCAGCAGCTGGTCCACGACTAGCGGGGGGAATAAGAACACCGGGGAGCTGTTTTTT. It yields the protein CASSWSTTSGGNKNTGELFF.

J is TRBJ2-1 and V is TRBV19, with TRBD1 as a possible D gene (6 bases). V shed 3 bases and J shed 2 bases, with 11 bases lying between them. This CDR3 comprises 15 residues. CDR1 is LNHDA, CDR2 SQIVND, per germline (reference sequence). The CDR3 sequence is CASSIVTGPYNEQFF. The CDR3 bases are TGTGCCAGTAGTATTGTCACAGGGCCCTACAATGAGCAGTTCTTC.

This rearrangement joins TRBV2 to TRBJ2-7, with 8 bases aligning to TRBD1. CDR1 is SNHLY, CDR2 FYNNEI, per germline. The J segment lost 3 bases and the V segment lost 10 bases, leaving 11 bases of the junction unmatched. The CDR3 runs to 14 residues. The CDR3 region has the DNA TGTGCCAACGTACAAGGGACAGGAGACTACGAGCAGTACTTC. Translated: CANVQGTGDYEQYF.

The chain carries TRBV7-3 and TRBJ1-1; 11 bases fit TRBD1. The CDR3 is made up of 17 amino acids. Germline V gene sequence: CDR1 SGHTA, CDR2 FQGTGA. V shed 4 bases, J shed 5 bases, and the junction held 12 bases outside the gene matches. In DNA, the CDR3 is TGTGCCAGCAGCTCCACCGGGACAGGGGGATTGGAGACTGAAGCTTTCTTT. Translated: CASSSTGTGGLETEAFF.

V is TRBV27 and J is TRBJ1-2; no clear D gene. In germline, CDR1 is MNHEY, CDR2 SMNVEV (reference sequence). CDR3 length: 13 amino acids. V shed 5 bases and J shed 1 base, with 8 bases lying between them. CDR3 sequence (DNA): TGTGCCAGCAGTCCTACAGTTAACTATGGCTACACCTTC. It specifies CASSPTVNYGYTF.

The chain recombines TRBV19 with TRBJ1-5; D is possibly TRBD1 (5 bases). Germline values: CDR1 LNHDA, CDR2 SQIVND (reference sequence). V lost 7 bases, J lost 1 base, and 14 bases lay in between. The CDR3 contains 15 residues. CDR3 sequence (DNA): TGTGCCAGTAAGGGGAGCACGGCCAGCAATCAGCCCCAGCATTTT. Translation gives CASKGSTASNQPQHF.

The chain employs TRBV6-1 and TRBJ1-1, with D perhaps TRBD1 (5 bases). Trimming pared 6 bases from V and 0 bases from J, leaving 11 bases between. The CDR3 covers 14 residues. CDR1 and CDR2 (germline): MNHNS, SASEGT. The CDR3 DNA reads as TGTGCCAGCAGGTTGACAGTGATGAACACTGAAGCTTTCTTT. Translation: CASRLTVMNTEAFF.

The sample holds one count of this clone. The chain employs TRBV5-6 and TRBJ2-5; TRBD1 matches at 9 bases. Germline CDR1 and CDR2: SGHDT and YYEEEE. The trim removed 5 bases at V and 3 bases at J, leaving 5 bases unmatched. The length of the CDR3 is 14 residues. The CDR3 is CASSPWDREETQYF. CDR3 bases: TGTGCCAGCAGTCCCTGGGACAGGGAAGAGACCCAGTACTTC.

The chain employs TRBV2 and TRBJ2-5; 9 bases align to TRBD2. The end of the DNA fits TRBJ2-7 better, so the J call may be wrong. This CDR3 region has 15 residues. CDR1 and CDR2 from the germline V gene are SNHLY and FYNNEI. CDR3 bases: TGTGCCAGCAAAGGGCTAGCGGGGACCTCCTACGAGCAGTACTTC. Translated, it gives CASKGLAGTSYEQYF.

V usage is TRBV27 and J usage is TRBJ2-1; D possibly corresponds to TRBD1 (6 bases). Germline V gene sequence: CDR1 MNHEY, CDR2 SMNVEV (reference sequence). This CDR3 spans 16 amino acids. Trimming took off 5 bases at V and 8 bases at J, with 22 bases between the two ends. The CDR3 nucleotides read TGTGCCAGCAGTGAATTCACAGGGCGAAAGGGCGATGAGCAGTTCTTC. Translated: CASSEFTGRKGDEQFF.

A few counts support this clone. This chain joins TRBV6-6 and TRBJ1-4; TRBD1 matches 7 bases. J was trimmed by 5 bases and V by 4 bases; bases with no gene match: 10. Germline values: CDR1 MNHNY, CDR2 SVGAGI (reference sequence). The CDR3 consists of 16 residues. Here the CDR3 DNA reads TGTGCCAGCAGTTTCAACAGGGGAATGGCAAATGAAAAACTGTTTTTT. Protein sequence: CASSFNRGMANEKLFF.

This rearrangement joins TRBV5-6 to TRBJ2-7; 11 bases fit TRBD1. Germline CDR1 SGHDT, CDR2 YYEEEE. V lost 1 base to trimming and J lost 6 bases; unmatched junction nucleotides: 3. The CDR3 has 14 residues. The chain's CDR3 is CASSLPDRGPEQYF. CDR3 coding DNA: TGTGCCAGCAGCTTGCCGGACAGGGGGCCCGAGCAGTACTTC.

This clone came up a few times. The gene calls are TRBV21-1 and TRBJ1-5. TRBV21-1 is described as a pseudogene. The CDR3 is 17 residues long. In DNA, the CDR3 is TGTGCCAGCACCCAGACAGGGAGGGGATATAGCAATCAGCCCCAGCATTTT. Encoded protein: CASTQTGRGYSNQPQHF.

This clone was seen a few times. This chain connects TRBV19 to TRBJ1-2, with D perhaps TRBD1 (5 bases). Germline loops: CDR1 LNHDA, CDR2 SQIVND (reference sequence). CDR3 length: 16 amino acids. The V end was cut by 0 bases, the J end by 3 bases, with 14 bases between. Written as DNA, the CDR3 is TGTGCCAGTAGTATAGATTTTGACAGACCATACTATGGCTACACCTTC. It codes for CASSIDFDRPYYGYTF.

The chain is built from TRBV29-1 and TRBJ1-2; TRBD1 agrees at 7 bases. Trimming at V came to 0 bases and at J to 4 bases, leaving 5 bases not matched to a gene. The CDR3 runs to 14 residues. Per germline, CDR1 SQVTM and CDR2 ANQGSEA. CDR3 protein: CSVEDTGELYGYTF. In nucleotides, the CDR3 is TGCAGCGTTGAAGATACAGGGGAACTCTATGGCTACACCTTC. Looking up the rest from reference TRBV29-1 and TRBJ1-2 gives the full variable domain: SAVISQKPSRDICQRGTSLTIQCQVDSQVTMMFWYRQQPGQSLTLIATANQGSEATYESGFVIDKFPISRPNLTFSTLTVSNMSPEDSSIYLCSVEDTGELYGYTFGSGTRLTVV.

The chain recombines TRBV27 with TRBJ2-7; TRBD2 is a possible D gene (5 bases). Trimming took off 3 bases at V and 3 bases at J, with 12 bases between the two ends. The CDR3 extends over 14 amino acids. The germline gives CDR1 MNHEY, CDR2 SMNVEV (reference sequence). This chain's CDR3 is CASSFTGILYEQYF. In DNA, the CDR3 is TGTGCCAGCAGTTTCACGGGGATACTCTACGAGCAGTACTTC.